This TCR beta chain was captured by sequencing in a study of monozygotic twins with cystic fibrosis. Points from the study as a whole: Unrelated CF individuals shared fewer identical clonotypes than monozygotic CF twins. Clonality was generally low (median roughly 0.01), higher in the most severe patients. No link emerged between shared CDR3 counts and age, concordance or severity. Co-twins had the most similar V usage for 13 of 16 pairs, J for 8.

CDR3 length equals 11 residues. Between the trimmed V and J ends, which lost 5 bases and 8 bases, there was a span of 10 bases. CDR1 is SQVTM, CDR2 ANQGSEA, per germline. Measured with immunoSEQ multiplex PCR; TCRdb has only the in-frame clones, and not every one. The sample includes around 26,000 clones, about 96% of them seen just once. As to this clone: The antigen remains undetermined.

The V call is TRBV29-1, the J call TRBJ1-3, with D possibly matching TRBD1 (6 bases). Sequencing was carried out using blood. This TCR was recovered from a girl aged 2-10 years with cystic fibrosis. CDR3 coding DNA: TGCAGCGTTTTAAAGGGGGACACCATATATTTT. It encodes CSVLKGDTIYF.